This T cell receptor (beta chain) was captured in a study of blood T cells in healthy people across ages. Regarding the study as a whole: The fall in TCR beta diversity per million T cells was roughly linear with age. With unsorted PBMCs, a conclusive comparison of naive versus antigen-experienced cells was not possible.

Whenever a sample was processed, at least 6 million PBMCs were isolated. A second 7 to 11 cycle PCR used barcoded and J-beta primers. Samples each returned at least 2.5 million CDR3-containing paired-end reads. TCRdb independently ran MiXCR on the 5' RACE reads; one entry per CDR3 protein. The sample includes 540,000 or so distinct CDR3 sequences, 25% to 30% of them seen just once. This clonotype has only a few counts. What it binds is unknown. Germline V CDR1 and CDR2: MNHEY, SVGEGT. V shed 8 bases and J 1 base; nucleotides not matched to a gene: 3. This CDR3 region has 13 residues. The clonotype originates from a woman in her 70s in good health. The chain carries TRBV6-2 or TRBV6-3 and TRBJ2-7; 9 bases match TRBD2. Sequenced sample: blood. CDR3 sequence reads: CASPLAGSYEQYF. The CDR3 DNA follows: TGTGCCAGCCCGCTAGCGGGATCCTACGAGCAGTACTTC.